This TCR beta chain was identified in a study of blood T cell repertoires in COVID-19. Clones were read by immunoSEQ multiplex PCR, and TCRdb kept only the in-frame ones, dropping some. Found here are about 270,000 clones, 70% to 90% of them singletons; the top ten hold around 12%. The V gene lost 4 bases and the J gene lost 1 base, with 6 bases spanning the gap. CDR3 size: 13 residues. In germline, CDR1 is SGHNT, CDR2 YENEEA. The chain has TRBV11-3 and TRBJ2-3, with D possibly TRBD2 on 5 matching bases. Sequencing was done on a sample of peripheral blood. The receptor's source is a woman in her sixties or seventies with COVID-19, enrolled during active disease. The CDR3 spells CASSWRGTDTQYF. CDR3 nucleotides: TGTGCCAGCAGCTGGCGGGGCACAGATACGCAGTATTTT.